Shown below are 8 T cell receptor beta chains from a single sample sequenced in a study of cytomegalovirus exposure and HLA in healthy donors. The PCR made use of 60 Vbeta and 13 Jbeta primers. The assay was immunoSEQ multiplex PCR, and TCRdb's table has in-frame clones only and misses some. The sample contains 60,000 to 100,000 clones, about 78% of which appear only once. Sequencing input: PBMCs. The receptors come from a male donor in good health and CMV-seropositive.

The gene calls are TRBV10-3 and TRBJ1-4; D unresolved. The CDR3 is made up of 12 amino acids. V was cut by 10 bases and J by 10 bases, with 16 bases left in between. The germline V gene encodes CDR1 ENHRY and CDR2 SYGVKD. The CDR3 is CATAADLVKLFF. For the CDR3, the DNA is TGTGCCACCGCAGCGGACTTGGTAAAACTGTTTTTT.

The sample holds one count of this clone. The rearrangement links TRBV9 to TRBJ2-5; a possible D gene is TRBD2 (6 bases). V dropped 0 bases and J dropped 4 bases, with 16 bases sitting between them. The germline V gene has CDR1 SGDLS and CDR2 YYNGEE. CDR3 size: 16 residues. This CDR3 reads CASSVGGSGRRETQYF. For the CDR3, the DNA is TGTGCCAGCAGCGTAGGTGGGAGTGGGAGGAGAGAGACCCAGTACTTC.

V and J are TRBV7-2 and TRBJ2-4; TRBD1 might be the D (6 bases). Germline CDR1 SGHTA, CDR2 FQGNSA. The CDR3 length is 13 residues. V gave up 5 bases and J gave up 6 bases, with 11 bases separating them. CDR3 in amino acids: CASSPTGPNIQYF. The CDR3 region has the DNA TGTGCCAGCAGCCCCACAGGGCCAAACATTCAGTACTTC.

This chain uses TRBV7-3 with TRBJ1-1, with D tentatively TRBD1 (5 bases). This CDR3 has 12 amino acids. With 5 bases removed from V and 3 bases from J, the gap between germline ends came to 7 bases. CDR1 and CDR2 from the germline V gene are SGHTA and FQGTGA. Here the CDR3 DNA reads TGTGCCAGCAGCGGGACTTACACTGAAGCTTTCTTT. Residues: CASSGTYTEAFF. Filled out from reference TRBV7-3 and TRBJ1-1, the complete variable domain reads GAGVSQTPSNKVTEKGKYVELRCDPISGHTALYWYRQSLGQGPEFLIYFQGTGAADDSGLPNDRFFAVRPEGSVSTLKIQRTERGDSAVYLCASSGTYTEAFFGQGTRLTVV.

This chain connects TRBV28 to TRBJ2-7, with 9 bases fitting TRBD1. Unmatched junction bases numbered 14, after V lost 8 bases and J lost 6 bases. Germline loops: CDR1 MDHEN, CDR2 SYDVKM. This CDR3 region has 15 residues. CDR3 protein: CASHSTGTGYGEQYF. CDR3 nucleotides: TGTGCCAGCCACTCCACTGGGACAGGGTATGGCGAGCAGTACTTC. The full variable domain, completed using reference TRBV28 and TRBJ2-7, is DVKVTQSSRYLVKRTGEKVFLECVQDMDHENMFWYRQDPGLGLRLIYFSYDVKMKEKGDIPEGYSVSREKKERFSLILESASTNQTSMYLCASHSTGTGYGEQYFGPGTRLTVT.

V is TRBV5-1 and J is TRBJ2-5; weak D call: TRBD2 (5 bases). The better agreement between TRBJ2-7 and the DNA end casts doubt on the J call. Germline V gives CDR1 SGHRS, CDR2 YFSETQ. The CDR3 spans 14 residues. The CDR3 sequence: CASRDHRGVYEQYF. The CDR3, as DNA: TGCGCCAGCAGGGACCACCGGGGAGTCTACGAGCAGTACTTC.

This chain uses TRBV7-9 with TRBJ2-7, with TRBD2 identical over 9 bases. With V trimmed by 5 bases and J by 2 bases, 7 bases remained unmatched. Germline CDR1 SEHNR, CDR2 FQNEAQ (reference sequence). The CDR3 sequence is 15 residues long. The CDR3 bases are TGTGCCAGCAGCCCCCCGGCGGGGGGGCCCTACGAGCAGTACTTC. Its protein product is CASSPPAGGPYEQYF.

This clone occurred once. The V and J genes are TRBV19 and TRBJ1-5; D is possibly TRBD1 (5 bases). CDR1 is LNHDA and CDR2 is SQIVND in the germline V gene (reference sequence). This CDR3 spans 15 amino acids. V was cut by 10 bases and J by 5 bases, with 21 bases left in between. The CDR3 reads CATNQQAEGHQPQHF. CDR3 sequence (DNA): TGTGCCACCAACCAGCAGGCGGAGGGGCATCAGCCCCAGCATTTT.